This is a list of T cell receptor beta chains from one sample in a study of blood T cell repertoires in COVID-19. Assay used: immunoSEQ multiplex PCR; TCRdb lists only in-frame clones, some missing. Of some 200,000 clones listed, approximately 81% are singletons. The sequencing sample was made of peripheral blood. The receptors derive from a woman in her fifties or sixties who had recovered from COVID-19. Each CDR3 is given with its conserved first and last residue.

CASSLKQGAYEQYF | TRBV27
CASSFTSGGGELFF | TRBV7-2
CASRQDGVSNYGYTF | TRBV28
CASSYSSGGVSYEQYF | TRBV6-2/TRBV6-3
CASSLGLAGGEQYF | TRBV7-2
CASSLGAGDTGELFF | TRBV5-1
CASSQVAVDSPLHF | TRBV4-1
CASSEIAGGTDTQYF | TRBV6-1
CASSKDRVRETQYF | TRBV3-1/TRBV3-2
CASSPGADYGYTF | TRBV6-5
CASSPRLAGGSDTQYF | TRBV9
CASSRGQSSYNSPLHF | TRBV5-1
CASGTGTGGNSPLHF | TRBV19
CASSQEIGSTLGYTF | TRBV3-1/TRBV3-2
CASRRGQGLNTEAFF | TRBV27
CTSSHGVPAPQSGAGDFTDTQYF | TRBV1
CASSLASGVGSYTF | TRBV5-5
CASSRRQGEAFF | TRBV19
CASSQDPRGPGNSPLHF | TRBV4-2
CASSLQGAYSNQPQHF | TRBV7-9
CASSQRPPRGVETQYF | TRBV7-6
CASSPLSGTSGVISYEQYF | TRBV4-2
CASNLAGVTDTQYF | TRBV9
CASRLGVRETQYF | TRBV5-1
CASSEGVTGGDYGYTF | TRBV25-1
CASSEGGTAYEQYF | TRBV2
CASSERTGVDTQYF | TRBV6-1